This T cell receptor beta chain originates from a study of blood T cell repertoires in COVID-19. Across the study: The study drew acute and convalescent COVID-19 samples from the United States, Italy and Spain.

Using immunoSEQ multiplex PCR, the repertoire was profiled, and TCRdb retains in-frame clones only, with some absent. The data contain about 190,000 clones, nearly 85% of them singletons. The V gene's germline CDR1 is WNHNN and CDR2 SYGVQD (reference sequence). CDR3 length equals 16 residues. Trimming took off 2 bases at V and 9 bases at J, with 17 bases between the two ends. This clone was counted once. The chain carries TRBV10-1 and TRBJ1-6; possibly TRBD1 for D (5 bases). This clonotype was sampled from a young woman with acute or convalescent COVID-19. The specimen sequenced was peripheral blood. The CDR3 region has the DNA TGCGCCAGCAGTGAGGAATGTTTACAGGCGAGTTCACCCCTCCACTTT. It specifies CASSEECLQASSPLHF.